These T cell receptor beta chains were read from a single sample in a study of siplizumab effects on memory and regulatory T cells. Clones were read by immunoSEQ multiplex PCR, and TCRdb kept only the in-frame ones, dropping some. Among 70,000 to 100,000 clones, about 96% were seen once, and the ten largest hold roughly 0.031%. The sample taken for sequencing was naive CD4+ T cells sorted from blood. These receptors were collected from a human donor in good health. CDR3s leave out the opening cysteine and the closing phenylalanine or tryptophan.

v_call,cdr3_aa
TRBV19,ASSIRDSNSLNYGYT
TRBV7-9,ASSTPQGEAF
TRBV11-3,ASSLEELKNYGYT
TRBV5-4,ASSPGLSNEQF
TRBV30,AWSSWAGGAF
TRBV7-3,ASSFQVHTEAF
TRBV7-9,ASSLVGTERTDTQY
TRBV5-8,ASIIGTSAF
TRBV6-6,ASTPSTGYGTEAF
TRBV7-9,ASSSEGSNTEAF
TRBV5-3,ARSWGEEGTVGTQY
TRBV7-2,ASSPGLASSIFSYNEQF
TRBV5-1,ASLGGGAFEQF
TRBV6-4,ASSARTGGTDTQY
TRBV2,ATQGGLAVAAQY
TRBV6-5,ASSYLGNNSPLH
TRBV2,ASSYRGLSNQPQH
TRBV7-2,ASSPFGVLETQY
TRBV29-1,SVGVGTDTQY
TRBV29-1,SVEGGENTQY
TRBV6-1,ASKGQGGYGYT
TRBV7-8,ASSVTSPGNEQF
TRBV7-9,ASSSINEQF
TRBV7-9,ASSLESLGKRVTEAF
TRBV15,ATSLTHEKLF
TRBV2,ASSELAGPETQY
TRBV30,AWSGGGMNTEAF
TRBV10-3,AISTGHSENTIY
TRBV25-1,ASSESTVRLNTEAF
TRBV18,ASSPRAGSGNTIY
TRBV19,ASSQDKGNANYGYT
TRBV9,ASSVAPGTTVSDTQY
TRBV5-4,ASSLATGTEAF
TRBV9,ASSVALTSGGAYNEQF
TRBV6-5,ASRYGAGFSDTQY
TRBV6-6,ASVGQGRYEQY
TRBV6-6,ASRQGHQETQY
TRBV10-3,AISGLDGTYEQY
TRBV5-1,ASSFGTSGENNEQF
TRBV6-1,ASSVPGASGTQY
TRBV7-7,ASSTSGGRETQY
TRBV7-3,ASSVTSGGHNEQF
TRBV7-2,ASSWDQWGNQPQH
TRBV19,ASKATTYNSPLH
TRBV7-2,ASSLAPVNEQY
TRBV18,ASSRTGSTEAF
TRBV5-5,ASSLGTGNYGNQPQH
TRBV10-3,AINQPGQGGTGELF
TRBV28,ASRPIGPLH
TRBV7-3,ASSLTGRNNQPQH